The sample holds a few counts of the clone carrying this T cell receptor (beta chain). Its antigen is still unknown. This entry is derived from a study of T cell responses to AZD1222 COVID-19 vaccine. Study results and caveats: Vaccine-related CD4 TCRs covered spike, predominating at 160-218 and 743-854. Donors in the cohort were predominantly white British and more often female, and clonal diversity was possibly underestimated. Nearly half of unique spike-specific TCRs reportedly avoided B.1.351 and B.1.1.7 mutated regions. Seropositivity was recorded at baseline in only a handful of AZD1222 recipients.

The protocol was immunoSEQ multiplex PCR, while the TCRdb copy is restricted to in-frame clones and leaves out a portion. The table lists around 150,000 clones, approximately 92% of them singletons. The CDR3 length is 13 residues. Germline loops: CDR1 LNHDA, CDR2 SQIVND (reference sequence). V was trimmed by 9 bases and J by 1 base, leaving 12 bases between them. This rearrangement joins TRBV19 to TRBJ1-1; D unclear. The clonotype comes from an adult who received the AZD1222 COVID-19 vaccine. The sample was peripheral blood, taken 28 days after the second AZD1222 dose. CDR3 sequence reads: CASLPGRNTEAFF. CDR3 nucleotide sequence: TGTGCCAGCCTTCCGGGGAGGAACACTGAAGCTTTCTTT.